Shown below are 15 T cell receptor beta chains from a single sample sequenced in a study of T cells in Graves' hyperthyroidism and ophthalmopathy (dated by TCRdb to about 2019). The library was obtained by multiplex PCR. Sequencing relied on an Illumina HiSeq 2000. The TCR beta CDR3 regions were amplified from the RNA transcripts. The TCR CDR3 was subjected to a first round of RT-PCR using the HTBI primer set and the Qiagen OneStep RT-PCR kit. In-frame beta chains were kept once TCRdb had trimmed the public reads at Q25 with fastp and called clones with MiXCR. Every entry covers one CDR3 protein and lists the most common genes and DNA from its rows. The sample includes roughly 400,000 distinct CDR3 sequences, with around an eighth observed a single time. Around 30% of the sample lies in the top ten. Sequencing was carried out using blood. The receptors originated from a man aged 45-60 years with Graves' ophthalmopathy.

Ten or more counts support this clonotype. CDR3 residues: CASSESQGYGYTF. DNA of the CDR3: TGTGCCAGCAGTGAAAGCCAGGGATATGGCTACACCTTC. The gene calls are TRBV6-1 and TRBJ1-2; possible D gene TRBD1, 5 bases. The V end lost 2 bases, the J end lost 5 bases, and 9 bases lay between the germline ends. The CDR3 totals 13 residues. Germline V gives CDR1 MNHNS, CDR2 SASEGT.

Note on this clonotype: An end of the junction differs from the germline gene, which may be a read error. The CDR3 DNA reads TGTGCCAGCGGTGATAACTTGGGACAGGGGACCTACACCTTC. This codes for CASGDNLGQGTYTF. The chain is built from TRBV25-1 and TRBJ1-2; 10 bases agree with TRBD1. Germline V gene sequence: CDR1 MGHDK, CDR2 SYGVNS. The CDR3 contains 14 residues.

This clonotype was seen repeatedly, ten times or more. The J gene is TRBJ2-1, the V gene TRBV6-2 or TRBV6-3; D not certain. Germline V lookup: CDR1 MNHEY, CDR2 SVGEGT. This CDR3 is 14 amino acids long. V shed 0 bases and J shed 6 bases, with 9 bases lying between them. This chain's CDR3 is CASSYSILVNEQFF. CDR3 coding DNA: TGTGCCAGCAGTTACTCGATTTTAGTCAATGAGCAGTTCTTC.

This clonotype was found many times. The chain combines TRBV6-1 with TRBJ1-1, with a tentative D call TRBD1 (6 bases). V was cut by 6 bases and J by 8 bases, with 22 bases left in between. The CDR3 consists of 15 residues. From germline, CDR1 is MNHNS and CDR2 SASEGT. CDR3 bases: TGTGCCAGCAGCCCCACCGGGTTAGGGGGTGAAGAAGCTTTCTTT. The encoded protein is CASSPTGLGGEEAFF.

This clonotype was seen only a few times. This chain links TRBV6-1 with TRBJ2-1, with 10 bases aligning to TRBD2. The CDR3 sequence is 14 residues long. V was pared by 6 bases and J by 8 bases, with 7 bases of the junction left unmatched. Germline loops: CDR1 MNHNS, CDR2 SASEGT. CDR3 in amino acids: CASRAGTSAYEQFF. The DNA of the CDR3 is TGTGCCAGCAGGGCCGGGACTAGCGCTTATGAGCAGTTCTTC.

This clonotype was recorded at least ten times. This sequence joins TRBV20-1 and TRBJ2-7, with TRBD2 matching over 7 bases. V dropped 1 base and J dropped 4; count of bases not matched to a gene: 7. This CDR3 has 14 residues. Germline values: CDR1 DFQATT, CDR2 SNEGSKA (reference sequence). This chain's CDR3 is CSARALAGLYEQYF. CDR3 DNA: TGCAGTGCTAGAGCTTTAGCGGGCCTTTACGAGCAGTACTTC.

This clonotype was recorded many times. The V call is TRBV20-1, the J call TRBJ2-1, with 9 positions matching TRBD2. This CDR3 region has 15 residues. The V segment lost 6 bases and the J segment 7 bases; nucleotides outside the gene matches: 13. Per the germline V gene, CDR1 is DFQATT and CDR2 is SNEGSKA (reference sequence). CDR3 protein: CSANRGTSLNNEQFF. CDR3 sequence (DNA): TGCAGTGCCAATCGCGGGACTAGCCTCAATAATGAGCAGTTCTTC.

This clonotype was picked up many times. V usage is TRBV5-1 and J usage is TRBJ1-5; 11 bases map to TRBD1. Germline V gene data show CDR1 as SGHRS and CDR2 as YFSETQ. The CDR3 is 17 residues long. V lost 3 bases to trimming and J lost 4 bases; unmatched junction nucleotides: 9. CDR3 region: CASSYKPRDRGNQPQHF. The CDR3 DNA is TGCGCCAGCAGCTATAAACCCCGGGACAGGGGGAATCAGCCCCAGCATTTT. Combining the CDR3 with reference TRBV5-1 and TRBJ1-5 gives the whole variable domain KAGVTQTPRYLIKTRGQQVTLSCSPISGHRSVSWYQQTPGQGLQFLFEYFSETQRNKGNFPGRFSGRQFSNSRSEMNVSTLELGDSALYLCASSYKPRDRGNQPQHFGDGTRLSIL.

This clonotype appeared many times. The chain employs TRBV27 and TRBJ1-1; D gene unclear. Trimming cost V 6 bases and J 0 bases, with 8 bases left between them. The germline CDR1 and CDR2 sequences are MNHEY and SMNVEV (reference sequence). The CDR3 consists of 13 residues. The CDR3 sequence is CASRTHLNTEAFF. DNA for the CDR3: TGTGCCAGCAGAACTCATTTGAACACTGAAGCTTTCTTT.

This clonotype has more than one count but fewer than ten. The chain has TRBV29-1 and TRBJ2-3, with TRBD2 identical over 8 bases. Trimming removed 5 bases from V and 4 bases from J; junction bases left unmatched: 8. The CDR3 contains 14 residues. In germline, CDR1 is SQVTM, CDR2 ANQGSEA. The CDR3 here is CSVSPGGLADTQYF. CDR3 nucleotides: TGCAGCGTTTCACCGGGAGGGCTTGCAGATACGCAGTATTTT.

This clonotype was observed many times. The chain couples TRBV6-2 or TRBV6-3 to TRBJ2-7, with unresolved D. Germline-derived CDR1 and CDR2 are MNHEY and SVGEGT. The CDR3 has 12 residues. V was shortened by 10 bases and J by 2 bases, with 12 bases between the two germline ends. Here the CDR3 reads CATRTQTYEQYF. The CDR3 nucleotides are TGTGCCACGAGGACGCAAACCTACGAGCAGTACTTC.

The CDR3 is CSASGRDIAFDGYTF. The CDR3, as DNA: TGCAGTGCTAGTGGCCGGGACATCGCTTTTGATGGCTACACCTTC. The chain has TRBV20-1 and TRBJ1-2; maybe TRBD1 (6 bases). This CDR3 contains 15 residues. With 3 bases removed from V and 6 bases from J, the gap between germline ends came to 20 bases. Germline assignment: CDR1 DFQATT and CDR2 SNEGSKA (reference sequence).

This clonotype appeared a few times. The gene calls are TRBV5-1 and TRBJ2-7; D may be TRBD2 (6 bases). CDR3 length: 16 amino acids. Deletions cut 0 bases from V and 2 bases from J, with 15 bases between. CDR1 and CDR2 from the germline V gene are SGHRS and YFSETQ. CDR3 DNA: TGCGCCAGCAGCTTGGGAGTAGGTAGCGGCACCTACGAGCAGTACTTC. Translating it yields CASSLGVGSGTYEQYF.

The table lists this clonotype with many counts. V is TRBV10-3 and J is TRBJ2-5; either TRBD1 or TRBD2 may fit D (5 bases each). This CDR3 is 11 amino acids long. Trimming took 8 bases from V and 5 from J, leaving 9 bases between them. CDR1 ENHRY and CDR2 SYGVKD come from the germline V gene. The chain's CDR3 is CAIAEGETQYF. CDR3 bases: TGTGCCATCGCCGAGGGGGAGACCCAGTACTTC.

This clonotype was counted only a few times. V gene TRBV9 combines with J gene TRBJ1-1; a possible D gene is TRBD1 (6 bases). The CDR3 spans 14 residues. V lost 5 bases and J lost 5, with 16 bases in between. Looked up from germline, CDR1 is SGDLS and CDR2 is YYNGEE. The CDR3 spells CASRGGGAGTEAFF. The CDR3 DNA reads as TGTGCCAGCAGGGGAGGGGGGGCCGGGACTGAAGCTTTCTTT.